Each of the 9 T cell receptor beta chains below was sequenced from the same sample in a study of control samples from healthy donors and cancer patients. Clones were sequenced by immunoSEQ multiplex PCR, and TCRdb holds only the in-frame ones, with some missing. The sample includes about 20,000 clones, roughly 84% of them seen just once. Sequencing was performed on PBMCs. These receptors originate from a woman between 65 and 79 years old with lung cancer.

The chain carries TRBV6-4 and TRBJ2-3; the D is unclear. The CDR3 is 14 residues long. Germline assignment: CDR1 MRHNA and CDR2 SNTAGT. Trimming shortened V by 8 bases and J by 0 bases, and 12 bases separated the two germline ends. Written as DNA, the CDR3 is TGTGCCAGCGCTGAACTGGCCAGCACAGATACGCAGTATTTT. Its translation: CASAELASTDTQYF.

This chain connects TRBV6-2 or TRBV6-3 to TRBJ2-1, with 11 bases matching TRBD2. The length of the CDR3 is 15 residues. CDR1 and CDR2 (germline): MNHEY, SVGEGT. V lost 6 bases and J lost 3; bases outside the gene matches: 4. CDR3 sequence: CASSWTSGLYNEQFF. CDR3 in DNA: TGTGCCAGCAGCTGGACTAGCGGGCTCTACAATGAGCAGTTCTTC.

The V gene is TRBV5-6, the J gene TRBJ1-1, with 8 nucleotides matching TRBD1. The germline CDR1 and CDR2 sequences are SGHDT and YYEEEE. V lost 4 bases, J lost 11 bases, and 13 bases stayed unmatched. There are 14 residues in the CDR3. DNA of the CDR3: TGTGCCAGCAGCCCGGGACAGGCAGATCTGGTGGCTTTCTTT. Translation: CASSPGQADLVAFF.

The rearrangement links TRBV29-1 to TRBJ2-6; the D is unclear. The CDR3 covers 12 residues. Germline V gene sequence: CDR1 SQVTM, CDR2 ANQGSEA. V lost 4 bases and J lost 2, with 3 bases in between. The chain's CDR3 is CSVGAGANVLTF. Written as DNA, the CDR3 is TGCAGCGTTGGTGCTGGGGCCAACGTCCTGACTTTC.

This clone came up a few times. J is TRBJ1-1 and V is TRBV15; D ambiguous. V lost 1 base and J 1 base, leaving 7 bases between the germline ends. Germline CDR1 reads LNHNV; CDR2 reads YYDKDF (reference sequence). This CDR3 is built from 14 residues. CDR3 loop: CATSRGPENTEAFF. The CDR3 coding sequence is TGTGCCACCAGCAGAGGCCCGGAGAACACTGAAGCTTTCTTT.

The V call is TRBV19, the J call TRBJ2-3; D gene unclear. The CDR3 sequence is 14 residues long. V dropped 0 bases and J dropped 0 bases, with 4 bases sitting between them. Germline values: CDR1 LNHDA, CDR2 SQIVND (reference sequence). The CDR3 sequence is CASSIDLSTDTQYF. CDR3 bases: TGTGCCAGTAGTATAGATCTCAGCACAGATACGCAGTATTTT.

This clone showed up just a few times. This chain joins TRBV7-9 and TRBJ1-6; D uncertain. The V and J ends lost 5 bases and 2 bases respectively, with 10 bases between them. Germline CDR1 SEHNR, CDR2 FQNEAQ (reference sequence). CDR3 size: 15 residues. DNA for the CDR3: TGTGCCAGCAGCCCGGACTGGACCTATAATTCACCCCTCCACTTT. The encoded protein is CASSPDWTYNSPLHF.

The V call is TRBV6-2 or TRBV6-3, the J call TRBJ2-3, with TRBD2 matching over 13 bases. CDR1 is MNHEY, CDR2 SVGEGT, per germline. Trimming cost V 3 bases and J 3 bases; bases outside gene matches: 6. The CDR3 loop spans 17 amino acids. The CDR3, as DNA: TGTGCCAGCAGTTATCCGGGACTAGCGGGGACTACAGATACGCAGTATTTT. Residues: CASSYPGLAGTTDTQYF.

J is TRBJ2-5 and V is TRBV11-2, with D possibly called TRBD1 or TRBD2 (5 bases each). The CDR3 contains 14 residues. With 3 bases removed from V and 1 base from J, the gap between germline ends came to 9 bases. From germline, CDR1 is SGHAT and CDR2 FQNNGV. The CDR3 region has the DNA TGTGCCAGCAGCTTGGCCGGGACCCAAGAGACCCAGTACTTC. It codes for CASSLAGTQETQYF.